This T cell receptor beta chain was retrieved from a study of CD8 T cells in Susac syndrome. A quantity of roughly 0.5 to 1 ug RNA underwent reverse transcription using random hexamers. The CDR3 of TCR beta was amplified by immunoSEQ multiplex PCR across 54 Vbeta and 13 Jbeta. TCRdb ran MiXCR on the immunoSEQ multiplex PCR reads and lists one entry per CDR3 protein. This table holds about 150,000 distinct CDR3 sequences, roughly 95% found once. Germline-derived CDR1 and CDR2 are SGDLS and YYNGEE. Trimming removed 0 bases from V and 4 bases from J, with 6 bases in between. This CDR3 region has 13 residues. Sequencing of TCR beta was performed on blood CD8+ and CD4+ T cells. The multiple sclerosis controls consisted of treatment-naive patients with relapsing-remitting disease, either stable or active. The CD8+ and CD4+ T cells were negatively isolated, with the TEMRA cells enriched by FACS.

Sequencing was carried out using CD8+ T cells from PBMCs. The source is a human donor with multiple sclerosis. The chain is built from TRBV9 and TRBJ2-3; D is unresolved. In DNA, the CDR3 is TGTGCCAGCAGCGTAGTGCCGCCAGATACGCAGTATTTT. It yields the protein CASSVVPPDTQYF.